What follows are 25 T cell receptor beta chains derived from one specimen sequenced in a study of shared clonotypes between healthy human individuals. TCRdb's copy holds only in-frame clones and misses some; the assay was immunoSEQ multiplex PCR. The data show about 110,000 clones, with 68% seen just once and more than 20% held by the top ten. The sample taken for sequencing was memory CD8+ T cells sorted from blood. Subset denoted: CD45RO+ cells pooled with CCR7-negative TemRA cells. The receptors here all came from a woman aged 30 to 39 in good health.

CDR3 in amino acids: CASSLGSTATGNTIYF. CDR3 coding DNA: TGTGCCAGCAGCTTGGGGTCGACGGCCACTGGAAACACCATATATTTT. The rearrangement joins TRBV5-4 to TRBJ1-3, with D hard to call. CDR1 and CDR2 from the germline V gene are SGHNT and YYREEE (reference sequence). CDR3 length: 16 residues. Trimming shortened V by 0 bases and J by 2 bases, and 12 bases separated the two germline ends. The variable domain in full, completed from reference TRBV5-4 and TRBJ1-3, reads ETGVTQSPTHLIKTRGQQVTLRCSSQSGHNTVSWYQQALGQGPQFIFQYYREEENGRGNFPPRFSGLQFPNYSSELNVNALELDDSALYLCASSLGSTATGNTIYFGEGSWLTVV.

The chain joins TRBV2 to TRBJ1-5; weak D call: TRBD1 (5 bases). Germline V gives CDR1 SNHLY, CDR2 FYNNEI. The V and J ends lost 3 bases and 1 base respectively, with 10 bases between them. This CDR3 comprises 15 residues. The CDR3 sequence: CASSDAGSSNQPQHF. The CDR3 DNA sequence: TGTGCCAGCAGTGACGCAGGGTCGAGCAATCAGCCCCAGCATTTT.

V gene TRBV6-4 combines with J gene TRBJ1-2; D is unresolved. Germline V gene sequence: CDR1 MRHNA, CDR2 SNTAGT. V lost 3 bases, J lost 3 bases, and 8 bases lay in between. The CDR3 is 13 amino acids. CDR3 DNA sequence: TGTGCCAGCAGTGAGGACGGATACTATGGCTACACCTTC. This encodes CASSEDGYYGYTF.

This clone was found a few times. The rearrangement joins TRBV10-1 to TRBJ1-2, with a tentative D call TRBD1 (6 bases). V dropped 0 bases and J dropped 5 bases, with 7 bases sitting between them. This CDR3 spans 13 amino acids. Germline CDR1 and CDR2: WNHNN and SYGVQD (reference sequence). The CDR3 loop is CASSESQGYGYTF. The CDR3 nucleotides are TGCGCCAGCAGTGAGTCGCAGGGGTATGGCTACACCTTC.

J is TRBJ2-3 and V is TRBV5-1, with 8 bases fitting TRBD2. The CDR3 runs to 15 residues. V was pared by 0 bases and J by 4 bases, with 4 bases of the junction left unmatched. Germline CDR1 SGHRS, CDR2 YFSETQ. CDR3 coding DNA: TGCGCCAGCAGCTTGGGGGCTAGCGGGTCAGATACGCAGTATTTT. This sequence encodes CASSLGASGSDTQYF.

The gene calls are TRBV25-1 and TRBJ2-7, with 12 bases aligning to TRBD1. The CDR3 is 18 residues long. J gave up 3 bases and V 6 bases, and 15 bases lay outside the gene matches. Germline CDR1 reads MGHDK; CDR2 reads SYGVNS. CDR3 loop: CASRAGTGGAGGIYEQYF. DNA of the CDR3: TGTGCCAGCAGGGCCGGGACAGGGGGCGCCGGAGGCATCTACGAGCAGTACTTC.

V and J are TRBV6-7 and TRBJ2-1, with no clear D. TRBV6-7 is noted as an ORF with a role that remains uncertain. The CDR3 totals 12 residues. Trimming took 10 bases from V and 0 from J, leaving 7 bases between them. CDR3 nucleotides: TGTGCCACCACGGGCTCCTACAATGAGCAGTTCTTC. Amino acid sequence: CATTGSYNEQFF.

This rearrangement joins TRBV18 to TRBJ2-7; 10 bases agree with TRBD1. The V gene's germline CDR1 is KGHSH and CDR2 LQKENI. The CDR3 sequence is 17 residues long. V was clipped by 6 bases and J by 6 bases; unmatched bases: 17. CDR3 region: CASSQQGTGTGAGEQYF. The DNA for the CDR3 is TGTGCCAGCTCCCAACAGGGGACCGGGACAGGGGCTGGCGAGCAGTACTTC.

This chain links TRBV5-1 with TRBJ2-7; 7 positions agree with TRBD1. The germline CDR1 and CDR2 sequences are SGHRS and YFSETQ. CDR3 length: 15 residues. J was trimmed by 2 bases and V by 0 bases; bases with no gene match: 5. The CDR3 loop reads CASSLANRGAYEQYF. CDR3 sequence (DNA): TGCGCCAGCAGCTTGGCCAACAGGGGCGCCTACGAGCAGTACTTC.

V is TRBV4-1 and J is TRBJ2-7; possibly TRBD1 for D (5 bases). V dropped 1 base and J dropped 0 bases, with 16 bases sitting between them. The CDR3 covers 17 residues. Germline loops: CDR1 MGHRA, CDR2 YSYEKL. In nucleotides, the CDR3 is TGCGCCAGCAGCCAAGTCAGGGTTTTGGGCTTCTCCTACGAGCAGTACTTC. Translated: CASSQVRVLGFSYEQYF.

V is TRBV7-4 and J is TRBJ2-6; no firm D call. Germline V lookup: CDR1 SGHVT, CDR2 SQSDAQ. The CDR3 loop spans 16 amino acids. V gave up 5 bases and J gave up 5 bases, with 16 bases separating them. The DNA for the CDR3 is TGTGCCAGCAGCCCCAGCTCACAAAGTCGGGCCAACGTCCTGACTTTC. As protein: CASSPSSQSRANVLTF.

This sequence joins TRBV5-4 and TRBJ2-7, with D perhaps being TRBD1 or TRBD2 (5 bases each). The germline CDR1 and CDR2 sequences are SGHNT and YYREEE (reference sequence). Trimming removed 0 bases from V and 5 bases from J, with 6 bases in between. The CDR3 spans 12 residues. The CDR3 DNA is TGTGCCAGCAGCTTGGTGGGGGACGAGCAGTACTTC. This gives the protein CASSLVGDEQYF. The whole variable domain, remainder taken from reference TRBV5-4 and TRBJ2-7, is ETGVTQSPTHLIKTRGQQVTLRCSSQSGHNTVSWYQQALGQGPQFIFQYYREEENGRGNFPPRFSGLQFPNYSSELNVNALELDDSALYLCASSLVGDEQYFGPGTRLTVT.

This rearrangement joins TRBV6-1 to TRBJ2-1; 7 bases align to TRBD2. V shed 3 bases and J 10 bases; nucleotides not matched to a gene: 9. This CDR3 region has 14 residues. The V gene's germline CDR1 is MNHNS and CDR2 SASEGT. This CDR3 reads CASSEGHEREEQFF. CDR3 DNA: TGTGCCAGCAGTGAGGGGCACGAGCGGGAAGAGCAGTTCTTC.

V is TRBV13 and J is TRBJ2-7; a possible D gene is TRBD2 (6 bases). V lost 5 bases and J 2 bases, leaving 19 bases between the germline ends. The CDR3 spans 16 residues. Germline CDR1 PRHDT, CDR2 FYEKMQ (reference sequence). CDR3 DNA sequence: TGTGCCAGCAGCCCGCGATCCGGGACTCAGGCCTACGAGCAGTACTTC. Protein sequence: CASSPRSGTQAYEQYF.

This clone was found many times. CDR3 in DNA: TGTGCCAGCAGCGTTCTTGGGACAGGTTTCCGCCACGAGCAGTACTTC. Amino acid sequence: CASSVLGTGFRHEQYF. The chain couples TRBV7-9 to TRBJ2-7, with 8 bases aligning to TRBD1. Germline loops: CDR1 SEHNR, CDR2 FQNEAQ (reference sequence). J was trimmed by 5 bases and V by 5 bases; bases with no gene match: 14. The CDR3 is made up of 16 amino acids.

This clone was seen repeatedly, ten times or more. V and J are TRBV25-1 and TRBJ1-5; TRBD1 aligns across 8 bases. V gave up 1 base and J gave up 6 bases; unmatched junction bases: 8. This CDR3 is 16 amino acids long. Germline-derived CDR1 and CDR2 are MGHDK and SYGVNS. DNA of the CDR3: TGTGCCAGCAGTGAATCAGGGCAGGGGGCCGTTCAGCCCCAGCATTTT. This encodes CASSESGQGAVQPQHF.

CDR3 sequence (DNA): TGTGCCAGCTCACCTCCGACAGGGGCCGGTCCTTTCTCTGGAAACACCATATATTTT. Translation gives CASSPPTGAGPFSGNTIYF. The gene calls are TRBV18 and TRBJ1-3, with 8 bases matching TRBD1. Germline trimming cut 3 bases from V and 0 bases from J; bases unmatched to any gene: 13. This CDR3 comprises 19 residues. In germline, CDR1 is KGHSH, CDR2 LQKENI.

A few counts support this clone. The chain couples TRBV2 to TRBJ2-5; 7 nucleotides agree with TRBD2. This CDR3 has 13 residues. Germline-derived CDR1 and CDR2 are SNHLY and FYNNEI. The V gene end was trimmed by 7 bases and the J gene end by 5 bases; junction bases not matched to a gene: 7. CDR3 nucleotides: TGTGCCAGCATCCGGGAGGTGTGGGAGACCCAGTACTTC. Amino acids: CASIREVWETQYF.

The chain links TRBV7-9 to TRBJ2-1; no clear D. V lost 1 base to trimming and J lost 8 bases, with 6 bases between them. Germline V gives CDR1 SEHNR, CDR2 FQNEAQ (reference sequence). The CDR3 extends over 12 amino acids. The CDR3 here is CASSLVWDEQFF. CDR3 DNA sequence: TGTGCCAGCAGCTTAGTGTGGGATGAGCAGTTCTTC.

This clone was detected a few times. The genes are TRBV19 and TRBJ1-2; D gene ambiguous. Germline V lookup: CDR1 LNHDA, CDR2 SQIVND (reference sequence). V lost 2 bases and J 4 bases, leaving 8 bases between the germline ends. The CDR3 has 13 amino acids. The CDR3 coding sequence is TGTGCCAGTAGTATAAGGTGGGGCTATGGCTACACCTTC. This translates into CASSIRWGYGYTF.

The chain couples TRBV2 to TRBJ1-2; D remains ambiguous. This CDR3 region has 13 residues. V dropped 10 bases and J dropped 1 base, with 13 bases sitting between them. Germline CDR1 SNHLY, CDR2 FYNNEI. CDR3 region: CATESGDNYGYTF. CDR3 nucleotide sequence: TGTGCCACGGAGAGTGGGGATAACTATGGCTACACCTTC.

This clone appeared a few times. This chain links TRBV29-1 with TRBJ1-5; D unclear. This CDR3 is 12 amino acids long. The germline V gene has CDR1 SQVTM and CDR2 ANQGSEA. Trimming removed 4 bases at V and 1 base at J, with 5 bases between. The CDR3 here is CSVADSNQPQHF. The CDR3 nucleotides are TGCAGCGTTGCGGACAGCAATCAGCCCCAGCATTTT.

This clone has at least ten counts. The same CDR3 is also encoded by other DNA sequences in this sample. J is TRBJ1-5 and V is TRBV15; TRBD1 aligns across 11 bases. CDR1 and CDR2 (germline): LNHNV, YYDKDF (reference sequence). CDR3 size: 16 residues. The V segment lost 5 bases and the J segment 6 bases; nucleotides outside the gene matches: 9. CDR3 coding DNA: TGTGCCACCAGCTCTAAAACCGGGACAGGGGGTCAGCCCCAGCATTTT. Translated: CATSSKTGTGGQPQHF.

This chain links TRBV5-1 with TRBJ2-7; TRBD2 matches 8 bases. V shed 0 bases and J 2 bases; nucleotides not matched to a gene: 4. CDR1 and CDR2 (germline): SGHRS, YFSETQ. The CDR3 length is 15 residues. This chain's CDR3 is CASSLGSGETYEQYF. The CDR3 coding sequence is TGCGCCAGCAGCTTGGGTAGCGGGGAGACCTACGAGCAGTACTTC.

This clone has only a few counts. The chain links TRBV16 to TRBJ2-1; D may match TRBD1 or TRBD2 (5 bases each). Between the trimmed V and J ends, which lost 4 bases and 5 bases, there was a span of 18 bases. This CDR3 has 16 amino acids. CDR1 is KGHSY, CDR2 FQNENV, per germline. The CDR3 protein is CASSLSPSGRNNEQFF. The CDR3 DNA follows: TGTGCCAGCAGCCTCTCCCCTTCAGGGAGAAACAATGAGCAGTTCTTC.